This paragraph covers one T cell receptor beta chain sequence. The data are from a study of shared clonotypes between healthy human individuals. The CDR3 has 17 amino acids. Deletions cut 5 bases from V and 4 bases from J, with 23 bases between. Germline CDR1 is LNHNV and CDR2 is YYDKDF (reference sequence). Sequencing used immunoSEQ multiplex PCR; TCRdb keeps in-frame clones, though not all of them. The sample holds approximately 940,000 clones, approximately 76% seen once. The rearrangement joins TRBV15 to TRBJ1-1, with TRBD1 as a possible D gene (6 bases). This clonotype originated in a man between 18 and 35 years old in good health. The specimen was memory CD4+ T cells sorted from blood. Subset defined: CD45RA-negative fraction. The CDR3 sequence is CATSEGGLSTGFTEAFF. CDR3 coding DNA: TGTGCCACCAGCGAGGGGGGTCTTAGTACAGGGTTCACTGAAGCTTTCTTT.